This is a list of T cell receptor beta chains from one sample in a study of cytomegalovirus exposure and HLA in healthy donors. Profiling relied on immunoSEQ multiplex PCR, and the TCRdb table lists in-frame clones only, not all of them. The sample contains roughly 80,000 clones, around 60% of which appear only once. The sequenced sample was PBMCs. The receptors here all came from a male donor in good health and CMV-seropositive. CDR3s include the opening cysteine and the closing phenylalanine or tryptophan. D genes are given only for firm matches. A row's size may be missing; if present it is once, few, many or a size class.

TRBV11-2	few	TRBD2	16	TRBJ2-5	TGTGCCAGCAGCTTAGGTATCGGGAGGGCCCTGGAGACCCAGTACTTC	CASSLGIGRALETQYF
TRBV5-6	.	TRBD1	16	TRBJ2-1	TGTGCCAGCAGCTTACCAAGACAGGGCGGCTACAATGAGCAGTTCTTC	CASSLPRQGGYNEQFF
TRBV28	.	.	14	TRBJ2-7	TGTGCCAGCAGTTTGATTTCGCAGGGTGGGGAGCAGTACTTC	CASSLISQGGEQYF
TRBV4-2	.	.	16	TRBJ2-7	TGTGCCAGCAGCCAAATTACCGGGACTCTGCCTAACGAGCAGTACTTC	CASSQITGTLPNEQYF
TRBV5-8	.	.	14	TRBJ1-4	TGTGCCAGCAGCTTGGATACAACTAATGAAAAACTGTTTTTT	CASSLDTTNEKLFF
TRBV27	few	TRBD1	14	TRBJ2-7	TGTGCCAGCAAGGGGGCAGGGCCATTTTACGAGCAGTACTTC	CASKGAGPFYEQYF
TRBV4-3	.	.	14	TRBJ1-1	TGCGCCAGCAGCCTTGAGGGCGGGCCAACTGAAGCTTTCTTT	CASSLEGGPTEAFF
TRBV6-5	.	.	14	TRBJ1-6	TGTGCCAGCAGTTACTCAGACAGCAATTCACCCCTCCACTTT	CASSYSDSNSPLHF
TRBV19	.	.	13	TRBJ1-5	TGTGCCAGTAGTTTAATGGCTTCGGGGCCCCAGCATTTT	CASSLMASGPQHF
TRBV7-9	.	TRBD2	16	TRBJ2-7	TGTTCCAGCAGCTTAGGAGTAGCGGGGCAGACCGACGAGCAGTACTTC	CSSSLGVAGQTDEQYF
TRBV28	.	.	13	TRBJ1-2	TGTGCCAGCAGTCGACAGCTTAACTATGGCTACACCTTC	CASSRQLNYGYTF
TRBV15	.	.	15	TRBJ2-6	TGTGCCACCAGCAGAGTCAGGCCTGGGGCCAACGTCCTGACTTTC	CATSRVRPGANVLTF
TRBV11-2	few	.	15	TRBJ2-7	TGTGCCAGCAGCTTAGTGCTAGATCGTTTGGGCGAGCAGTACTTC	CASSLVLDRLGEQYF
TRBV6-5	.	.	13	TRBJ1-2	TGTGCCAGCAGCCCGACAGACTACTATGGCTACACCTTC	CASSPTDYYGYTF
TRBV7-2	.	TRBD2	15	TRBJ2-7	TGTGCCAGCAGCTTATCGGGACTACAGTCCTACGAGCAGTACTTC	CASSLSGLQSYEQYF
TRBV9	.	TRBD1	15	TRBJ2-7	TGTGCCAGCAGCGTCTTTCCGGGACAGGGCTACGAGCAGTACTTC	CASSVFPGQGYEQYF
TRBV2	.	.	8	TRBJ2-7	TGTGCCAGCAATGTCGGGTACTTC	CASNVGYF
TRBV7-2	.	.	16	TRBJ2-1	TGTGCCAGCAGCTTAGTCCCCAGGGGGGCCTACAATGAGCAGTTCTTC	CASSLVPRGAYNEQFF
TRBV30	.	.	12	TRBJ2-7	TGTGCCTGGAGTGTACCCGGGACACCTCAGTACTTC	CAWSVPGTPQYF
TRBV28	once	.	14	TRBJ2-3	TGTGCCAGCAGTCGTTCGTTGGCCACAGATACGCAGTATTTT	CASSRSLATDTQYF
TRBV7-8	.	.	11	TRBJ1-3	TGTGCCAGCAGCCATGGAAACACCATATATTTT	CASSHGNTIYF
TRBV19	.	.	15	TRBJ1-5	TGTGCCAGTAGTACCGACAGGAATCGGATTCAGCCCCAGCATTTT	CASSTDRNRIQPQHF
TRBV7-2	.	TRBD2	17	TRBJ2-2	TGTGCCAGCCGCCCCATCCCTAGCGGGTATAACACCGGGGAGCTGTTTTTT	CASRPIPSGYNTGELFF
TRBV29-1	.	.	11	TRBJ1-1	TGCAGCGTTGACTGGGGCTACGAAGCTTTCTTT	CSVDWGYEAFF
TRBV19	.	TRBD1	14	TRBJ1-5	TGTGCCTCAAACCAGGGGGACATAGGTCAGCCCCAGCATTTT	CASNQGDIGQPQHF
TRBV5-6	.	.	15	TRBJ2-1	TGTGCCAGCAGCTTGGAGGCCAGGGTAGCAAATGAGCAGTTCTTC	CASSLEARVANEQFF
TRBV4-3	.	TRBD2	16	TRBJ2-1	TGCGCCAGCAGCCGTCTAGCGGGAGGTTTCTACAATGAGCAGTTCTTC	CASSRLAGGFYNEQFF
TRBV2	.	.	12	TRBJ2-3	TGTGCCAGCAGTGATCCTGTCGATACGCAGTATTTT	CASSDPVDTQYF
TRBV14	.	.	14	TRBJ1-1	TGTGCCAGCAGCCCCCAGGTTGGAAGGTTGGAAGCTTTCTTT	CASSPQVGRLEAFF
TRBV7-3	.	.	19	TRBJ1-2	TGTGCCAGCAGTCCCCGGGGGGGCTGGGGGGGCGAAACTAACTATGGCTACACCTTC	CASSPRGGWGGETNYGYTF
TRBV10-3	.	.	15	TRBJ1-5	TGTTCCATCAGTGCTCGGGGGAGCAGCAATCAGCCCCAGCATTTT	CSISARGSSNQPQHF
TRBV6-5	.	.	14	TRBJ1-1	TGTGCCAGCAGGGCGCAGGGGATGAACACTGAAGCTTTCTTT	CASRAQGMNTEAFF
TRBV5-6	.	.	14	TRBJ1-1	TGTGCCAGCAGCTGGACGGGAGGGAAAACTGAAGCTTTCTTT	CASSWTGGKTEAFF
TRBV5-6	few	.	13	TRBJ1-1	TGTGCCAGCAGCTTTGGAGGGAACACTGAAGCTTTCTTT	CASSFGGNTEAFF
TRBV2	.	.	13	TRBJ1-4	TGTGCCAGCACCGGGAGCAGAAATGAAAAACTGTTTTTT	CASTGSRNEKLFF
TRBV7-6	medium-sized	TRBD2	16	TRBJ2-1	TGTGCCAGCAGCCCGGGGGGGCGGGAGTCCGCCAATGAGCAGTTCTTC	CASSPGGRESANEQFF
TRBV30	few	TRBD2	18	TRBJ2-7	TGTGCCTGGAGTGTACCCCTCCTTGCTAGCGGGTTCTCCTACGAGCAGTACTTC	CAWSVPLLASGFSYEQYF
TRBV12-5	.	.	13	TRBJ1-6	TGTGCTAGTGGTACAGGGTATAATTCACCCCTCCACTTT	CASGTGYNSPLHF
TRBV6-1	few	.	14	TRBJ1-4	TGTGCCAGCTTCCGAGGGGGTACTAATGAAAAACTGTTTTTT	CASFRGGTNEKLFF
TRBV18	.	TRBD1	16	TRBJ1-5	TGTGCCAGCTCACCCCTAGACAGGGGAGGTAATCAGCCCCAGCATTTT	CASSPLDRGGNQPQHF
TRBV19	.	TRBD1	14	TRBJ1-1	TGTGCCAGTACCTGGACAGGGGGCGCCGCTGAAGCTTTCTTT	CASTWTGGAAEAFF
TRBV7-9	few	TRBD1	14	TRBJ1-2	TGTGCCAGCAGCCCATACAGGGGGCACTATGGCTACACCTTC	CASSPYRGHYGYTF
TRBV5-1	.	TRBD1	15	TRBJ2-7	TGCGCCAGCAGCTTACCCGGGACAGGGGTCTACGAGCAGTACTTC	CASSLPGTGVYEQYF
TRBV28	few	TRBD1	14	TRBJ1-1	TGTGCCAGCAGTTCCGGACAGGTCAACACTGAAGCTTTCTTT	CASSSGQVNTEAFF
TRBV7-2	.	.	15	TRBJ2-7	TGTGCCAGCAGCTTAGGGCAGGGTGGTATCTACGAGCAGTACTTC	CASSLGQGGIYEQYF
TRBV5-1	.	TRBD2	14	TRBJ2-7	TGCGCCAGCAGCCGCCGGGAGGGAACGGGGGAGCAGTACTTC	CASSRREGTGEQYF
TRBV2	.	.	11	TRBJ2-7	TGTGCCAGCAGTGAAATCCGCGAGCAGTACTTC	CASSEIREQYF
TRBV7-8	few	TRBD1	15	TRBJ2-2	TGTGCCAGCAGCCCTAGGACAGGGGGCACCGGGGAGCTGTTTTTT	CASSPRTGGTGELFF
TRBV5-4	.	.	14	TRBJ2-7	TGTGCCAGCAGCTTGGAAGGCAGGGTCCACGAGCAGTACTTC	CASSLEGRVHEQYF
TRBV27	.	TRBD2	15	TRBJ2-1	TGTGCCAGCCGAGGGAGCGGGAGATACGGGAATGAGCAGTTCTTC	CASRGSGRYGNEQFF